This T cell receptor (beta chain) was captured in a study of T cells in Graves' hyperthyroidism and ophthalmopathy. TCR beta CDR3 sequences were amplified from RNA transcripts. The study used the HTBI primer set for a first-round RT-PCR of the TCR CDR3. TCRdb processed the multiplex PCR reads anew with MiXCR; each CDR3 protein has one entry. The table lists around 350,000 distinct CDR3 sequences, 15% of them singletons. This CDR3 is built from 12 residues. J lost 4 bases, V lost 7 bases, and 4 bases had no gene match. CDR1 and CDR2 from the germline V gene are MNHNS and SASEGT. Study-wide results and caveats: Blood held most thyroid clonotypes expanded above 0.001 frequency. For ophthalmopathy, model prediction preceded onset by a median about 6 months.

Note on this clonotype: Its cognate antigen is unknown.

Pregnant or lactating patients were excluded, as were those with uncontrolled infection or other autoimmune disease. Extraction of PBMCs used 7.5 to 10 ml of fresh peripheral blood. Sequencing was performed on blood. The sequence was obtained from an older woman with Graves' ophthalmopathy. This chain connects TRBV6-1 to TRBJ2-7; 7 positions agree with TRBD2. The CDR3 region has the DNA TGTGCCAGCACCCAGGGAGGGTACGAGCAGTACTTC. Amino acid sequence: CASTQGGYEQYF.